This entry lists 23 T cell receptor beta chains sequenced from one sample in a study of blood T cell repertoires in COVID-19. Only in-frame clones appear in the TCRdb table, and some are missing; sequencing was by immunoSEQ multiplex PCR. This sample has 160,000 or so clones, with approximately 86% found just once. Sequencing used PBMCs or T cells enriched from blood (not recorded which). All receptors come from a man in his sixties who had recovered from COVID-19.

V gene TRBV9 combines with J gene TRBJ2-5, with 7 bases that match TRBD2. Losses at the gene ends were 2 bases for V and 5 bases for J; bases not matched to a gene: 9. The germline V gene encodes CDR1 SGDLS and CDR2 YYNGEE. This CDR3 is built from 15 residues. CDR3 residues: CASSVAGVGGETQYF. The CDR3 DNA reads TGTGCCAGCAGCGTTGCGGGGGTGGGAGGGGAGACCCAGTACTTC.

This clone appeared a single time. This CDR3 is CASSQVGLAVTGELFF. The CDR3 DNA sequence: TGCGCCAGCAGCCAAGTCGGGCTAGCGGTAACCGGGGAGCTGTTTTTT. This chain joins TRBV4-1 and TRBJ2-2, with TRBD2 matching over 7 bases. The CDR3 covers 16 residues. V was clipped by 1 base and J by 5 bases; unmatched bases: 7. CDR1 is MGHRA, CDR2 YSYEKL, per germline.

The chain links TRBV6-1 to TRBJ2-7; D is unclear. The length of the CDR3 is 14 residues. The V end lost 2 bases, the J end lost 6 bases, and 14 bases lay between the germline ends. Germline CDR1 MNHNS, CDR2 SASEGT. The CDR3 here is CASSERTFRIEQYF. CDR3 bases: TGTGCCAGCAGTGAACGCACGTTCAGAATCGAGCAGTACTTC.

This clone was detected once. This sequence joins TRBV7-2 and TRBJ2-4; tentative D call: TRBD1 (6 bases). Trimming left V 2 bases short and J 3 bases short, with 11 bases between. Germline CDR1 and CDR2: SGHTA and FQGNSA. The CDR3 has 15 amino acids. The CDR3 DNA is TGTGCCAGCAGCTTACGCAGGGGCGTCAAAAACATTCAGTACTTC. This sequence encodes CASSLRRGVKNIQYF.

The genes are TRBV5-6 and TRBJ1-2; D call uncertain. V dropped 1 base and J dropped 7 bases, with 8 bases sitting between them. Germline V gene lookup returns CDR1 SGHDT and CDR2 YYEEEE. This CDR3 contains 12 residues. CDR3 in amino acids: CASSLKWAGYTF. The CDR3 DNA reads as TGTGCCAGCAGCTTGAAGTGGGCTGGCTACACCTTC.

This clone was counted only a few times. The chain joins TRBV29-1 to TRBJ2-4, with D possibly being TRBD1 (7 bases). The CDR3 is made up of 14 amino acids. Germline CDR1 and CDR2: SQVTM and ANQGSEA. V was pared by 6 bases and J by 8 bases, with 20 bases between. The DNA of the CDR3 is TGCAGCGTCCTACACCAGGGGGGTTTAGACATTCAGTACTTC. The encoded protein is CSVLHQGGLDIQYF. The variable domain in full, completed from reference TRBV29-1 and TRBJ2-4, reads SAVISQKPSRDICQRGTSLTIQCQVDSQVTMMFWYRQQPGQSLTLIATANQGSEATYESGFVIDKFPISRPNLTFSTLTVSNMSPEDSSIYLCSVLHQGGLDIQYFGAGTRLSVL.

CDR3 DNA: TGTGCCAGCAGCCTGGAGGGGGACGAGCTGTTTTTT. It is translated as CASSLEGDELFF. The rearrangement joins TRBV5-4 to TRBJ2-2, with D possibly being TRBD1 or TRBD2 (6 bases each). This CDR3 has 12 residues. V was trimmed by 4 bases and J by 11 bases, leaving 12 bases between them. CDR1 SGHNT and CDR2 YYREEE come from the germline V gene (reference sequence).

The chain employs TRBV19 and TRBJ1-4; 9 nucleotides line up with TRBD1. There are 15 residues in the CDR3. Trimming cost V 6 bases and J 5 bases; bases outside gene matches: 7. Looked up from germline, CDR1 is LNHDA and CDR2 is SQIVND (reference sequence). In nucleotides, the CDR3 is TGTGCCAGTAGGCGTTCGGGGACAGGGAATGAAAAACTGTTTTTT. This gives the protein CASRRSGTGNEKLFF.

This chain joins TRBV3-1 (or the pseudogene TRBV3-2) and TRBJ2-1; 10 bases map to TRBD2. Looked up from germline, CDR1 is LGHDT and CDR2 is YNNKEL (reference sequence). The CDR3 has 15 amino acids. V shed 2 bases and J 13 bases; nucleotides not matched to a gene: 11. CDR3 in DNA: TGTGCCAGCAGCCAACCGGGACTAGCGTCTGCGGGACAGTTCTTC. Its translation is CASSQPGLASAGQFF.

The rearrangement uses TRBV27 and TRBJ2-6, with a possible D match to TRBD1 (6 bases). The CDR3 has 16 residues. The V and J ends lost 5 bases and 0 bases respectively, with 11 bases between them. Per germline, CDR1 MNHEY and CDR2 SMNVEV (reference sequence). The DNA of the CDR3 is TGTGCCAGCAGTAACACAGGGATCTCTGGGGCCAACGTCCTGACTTTC. Protein: CASSNTGISGANVLTF.

This chain uses TRBV7-6 with TRBJ1-2, with no clear D. CDR1 and CDR2 (germline): SGHVS, FNYEAQ. Trimming shortened V by 5 bases and J by 7 bases, and 20 bases separated the two germline ends. The CDR3 loop spans 15 amino acids. The CDR3 region is CASSPQAGAFFGYTF. CDR3 DNA sequence: TGTGCCAGCAGCCCCCAGGCGGGTGCTTTTTTTGGCTACACCTTC.

This sequence joins TRBV7-9 and TRBJ2-7, with D possibly being TRBD1 (5 bases). Germline values: CDR1 SEHNR, CDR2 FQNEAQ (reference sequence). V lost 1 base, J lost 5 bases, and 12 bases lay in between. The CDR3 is made up of 14 amino acids. In DNA form, the CDR3 reads TGTGCCAGCAGCTTAGGCGGACAATGGGACGAGCAGTACTTC. As protein: CASSLGGQWDEQYF.

This chain joins TRBV5-1 and TRBJ1-4, with a possible D match to TRBD1 (6 bases). CDR1 is SGHRS, CDR2 YFSETQ, per germline. Trimming removed 0 bases at V and 2 bases at J, with 8 bases between. CDR3 length: 15 amino acids. The CDR3 reads CASSLAGVTNEKLFF. The CDR3 DNA follows: TGCGCCAGCAGCTTGGCAGGGGTCACTAATGAAAAACTGTTTTTT.

The chain recombines TRBV9 with TRBJ2-2, with 7 bases fitting TRBD2. J lost 6 bases, V lost 4 bases, and 6 bases had no gene match. CDR1 is SGDLS and CDR2 is YYNGEE in the germline V gene. The CDR3 covers 14 residues. The CDR3 loop is CASSLGDYPGELFF. The CDR3 DNA reads TGTGCCAGCAGCCTAGGGGACTACCCCGGGGAGCTGTTTTTT.

Only one count was recorded for this clone. The chain recombines TRBV28 with TRBJ1-4, with 7 positions matching TRBD1. V lost 7 bases and J lost 8; bases outside the gene matches: 10. This CDR3 has 14 amino acids. CDR1 MDHEN and CDR2 SYDVKM come from the germline V gene. CDR3 amino acids: CASTLTGRREKLFF. For the CDR3, the DNA is TGTGCCAGCACCCTGACAGGGAGGAGGGAAAAACTGTTTTTT.

The V and J genes are TRBV7-2 and TRBJ2-2, with D hard to call. The CDR3 loop spans 15 amino acids. CDR1 SGHTA and CDR2 FQGNSA come from the germline V gene. The V and J ends lost 2 bases and 0 bases respectively, with 7 bases between them. The CDR3 sequence: CASSLLVSNTGELFF. The DNA of the CDR3 is TGTGCCAGCAGCTTACTAGTTTCGAACACCGGGGAGCTGTTTTTT. Complete variable domain (other parts from reference TRBV7-2 and TRBJ2-2): GAGVSQSPSNKVTEKGKDVELRCDPISGHTALYWYRQSLGQGLEFLIYFQGNSAPDKSGLPSDRFSAERTGGSVSTLTIQRTQQEDSAVYLCASSLLVSNTGELFFGEGSRLTVL.

CDR3 region: CASSLTGTGGEGYTF. The CDR3 bases are TGTGCCAGCAGCTTAACCGGGACAGGGGGCGAAGGCTACACCTTC. This chain links TRBV7-8 with TRBJ1-2, with TRBD1 identical over 12 bases. Trimming at V came to 2 bases and at J to 8 bases, leaving 6 bases not matched to a gene. This CDR3 comprises 15 residues. Looked up from germline, CDR1 is SGHVS and CDR2 is FQNEAQ.

This sequence joins TRBV19 and TRBJ1-5, with D perhaps matching TRBD1 (5 bases). The CDR3 covers 12 residues. Trimming left V 10 bases short and J 5 bases short, with 12 bases between. Germline loops: CDR1 LNHDA, CDR2 SQIVND (reference sequence). The CDR3 sequence: CATAGPHQPQHF. CDR3 coding DNA: TGTGCCACCGCGGGACCCCATCAGCCCCAGCATTTT.

This chain connects TRBV5-1 to TRBJ1-1; D is ambiguous. Trimming cost V 1 base and J 5 bases, with 24 bases left between them. This CDR3 contains 18 residues. Germline V gene data show CDR1 as SGHRS and CDR2 as YFSETQ. This CDR3 is CASSLSGNLQRVGTEAFF. In nucleotides, the CDR3 is TGCGCCAGCAGCTTGAGTGGCAACCTACAGAGGGTTGGGACTGAAGCTTTCTTT.

The V call is TRBV11-2, the J call TRBJ2-1; 9 nucleotides match TRBD2. Germline loops: CDR1 SGHAT, CDR2 FQNNGV. With V trimmed by 5 bases and J by 13 bases, 6 bases remained unmatched. CDR3 length: 12 amino acids. The CDR3 spells CASSPPGLAQFF. The CDR3 nucleotides are TGTGCCAGCAGCCCTCCGGGACTAGCTCAGTTCTTC.

The chain combines TRBV9 with TRBJ1-1; 9 bases are a match to TRBD1. CDR1 and CDR2 from the germline V gene are SGDLS and YYNGEE. The ends lost 0 bases at V and 2 bases at J; junction bases unmatched: 2. CDR3 length equals 15 residues. CDR3 in DNA: TGTGCCAGCAGCGTAGGTACAGGGGGCAACACTGAAGCTTTCTTT. Its protein product is CASSVGTGGNTEAFF.

The gene calls are TRBV6-2 or TRBV6-3 and TRBJ1-2; perhaps TRBD1 as D (6 bases). CDR3 length equals 15 residues. The germline V gene has CDR1 MNHEY and CDR2 SVGEGT. Trimming removed 6 bases at V and 2 bases at J, with 16 bases between. CDR3 amino acids: CASSARRGSNYGYTF. The CDR3 DNA reads as TGTGCCAGCAGCGCGCGCAGGGGCTCGAACTATGGCTACACCTTC.

This clone was seen more than once but under ten times. The CDR3 DNA reads TGTGCCAGCAGCGCCGGCAGGGCAGACAATGAGCAGTTCTTC. It encodes CASSAGRADNEQFF. The chain combines TRBV7-9 with TRBJ2-1; TRBD1 is a possible D gene (5 bases). Germline V gene data show CDR1 as SEHNR and CDR2 as FQNEAQ (reference sequence). This CDR3 has 14 residues. Trimming took 5 bases from V and 5 from J, leaving 13 bases between them. The complete variable domain, with remaining parts taken from reference TRBV7-9 and TRBJ2-1, reads DTGVSQNPRHKITKRGQNVTFRCDPISEHNRLYWYRQTLGQGPEFLTYFQNEAQLEKSRLLSDRFSAERPKGSFSTLEIQRTEQGDSAMYLCASSAGRADNEQFFGPGTRLTVL.